This T cell receptor (beta chain) is from a study of response to subunit inactivated influenza vaccine. The V gene lost 3 bases and the J gene lost 9 bases, with 15 bases spanning the gap. The CDR3 length is 14 residues. CDR1 MNHNS and CDR2 SASEGT come from the germline V gene. This clonotype was seen a handful of times. TCRdb processed the RT-PCR reads anew with MiXCR; each CDR3 protein has one entry. Of hundreds of thousands of distinct CDR3 sequences listed, around 10% are singletons. In addition, the sample was reused for a study of T cells expressing NK-cell markers. That paper notes: Template switching by 5'RACE with UMIs generated the TCR beta cDNA. Sorted CD3+CD56-NKG2C+, CD3+CD56+NKG2C+ and CD3+CD56+NKG2C- T cells supplied the TCR beta repertoires. What restricted sorting to alpha-beta TCR T cells in several experiments was an anti-gamma-delta TCR antibody. Where several donors were concerned, these clonotypes also led the CD3+CD56-NKG2C+ fraction.

Material: PBMCs from blood, obtained on the day of vaccination. The gene calls are TRBV6-1 and TRBJ2-1; tentative D call: TRBD2 (7 bases). The source is a man between 50 and 59 years old who received an inactivated influenza vaccine. In DNA, the CDR3 is TGTGCCAGCAGTGACTTAGGGGGGGGGAGTGAGCAGTTCTTC. Residues: CASSDLGGGSEQFF.